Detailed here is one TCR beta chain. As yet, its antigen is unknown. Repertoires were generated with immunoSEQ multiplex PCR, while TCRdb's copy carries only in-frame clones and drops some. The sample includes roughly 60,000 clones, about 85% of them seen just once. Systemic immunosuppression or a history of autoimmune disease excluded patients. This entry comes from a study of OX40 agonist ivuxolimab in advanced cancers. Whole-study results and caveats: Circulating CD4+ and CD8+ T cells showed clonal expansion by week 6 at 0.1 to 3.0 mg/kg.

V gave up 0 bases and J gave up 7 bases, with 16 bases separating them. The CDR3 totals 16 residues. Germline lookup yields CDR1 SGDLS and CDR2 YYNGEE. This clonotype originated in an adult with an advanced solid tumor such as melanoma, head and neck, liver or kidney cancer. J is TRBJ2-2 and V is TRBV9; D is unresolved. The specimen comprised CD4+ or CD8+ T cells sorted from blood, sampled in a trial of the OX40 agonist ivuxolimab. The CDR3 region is CASSVGMPVLGGELFF. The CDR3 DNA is TGTGCCAGCAGCGTAGGAATGCCTGTGCTTGGCGGGGAGCTGTTTTTT.